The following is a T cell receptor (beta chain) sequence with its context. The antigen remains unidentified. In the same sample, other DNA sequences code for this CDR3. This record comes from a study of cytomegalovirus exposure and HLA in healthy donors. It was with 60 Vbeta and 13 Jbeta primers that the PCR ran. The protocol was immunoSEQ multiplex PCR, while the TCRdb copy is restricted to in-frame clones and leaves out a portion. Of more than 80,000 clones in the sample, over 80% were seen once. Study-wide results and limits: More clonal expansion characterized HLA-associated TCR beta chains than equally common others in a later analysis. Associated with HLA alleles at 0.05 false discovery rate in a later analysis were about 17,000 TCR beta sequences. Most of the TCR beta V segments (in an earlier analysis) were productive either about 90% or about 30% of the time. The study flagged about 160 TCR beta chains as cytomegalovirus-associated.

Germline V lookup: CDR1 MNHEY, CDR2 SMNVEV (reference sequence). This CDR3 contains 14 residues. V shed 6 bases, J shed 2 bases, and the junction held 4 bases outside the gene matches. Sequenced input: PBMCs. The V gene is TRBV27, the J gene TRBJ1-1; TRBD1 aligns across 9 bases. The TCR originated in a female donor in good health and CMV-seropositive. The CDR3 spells CASSLGQGNTEAFF. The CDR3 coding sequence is TGTGCCAGCAGCTTGGGACAGGGTAACACTGAAGCTTTCTTT.